The T cell receptor beta chain described here comes from a study of regulatory T cells in long-lasting Graves disease. Combining iRepertoire HTBI primers with Arm-PCR of CDR3 regions, the authors built TCR beta libraries. Authors' data handling: Looking across samples, the authors found 55 to 80 TRBV and some 13 TRBJ segments. Using its own MiXCR run on the multiplex PCR reads, TCRdb lists one record per CDR3 protein. These V and J calls originate from TCRdb's pipeline instead of the authors' own analysis. The data hold about half a million distinct CDR3 sequences, with around 12% observed a single time. Time point denoted: newly diagnosed GD, antithyroid drugs for less than 3 months. The TCR library was prepared using RNA isolated from PBMCs. Nine milliliters of peripheral blood were taken and placed in EDTA tubes. The data also belong to a second study, concerning T cells in Graves' hyperthyroidism and ophthalmopathy. As that report states: Participants, patients aged 18 to 65, had newly diagnosed hyperthyroidism with a duration under 2 months. Ophthalmopathy was separated from stable hyperthyroidism by a 13 V-J model.

The sequencing used peripheral blood mononuclear cells (PBMCs), collected at new diagnosis, from a patient treated with antithyroid drugs. The clonotype comes from a young woman with Graves disease.

The CDR3 DNA reads as TGCGCCAGCAGCCAAGGGAGGAAGAGGACTGAAGCTTTCTTT. Protein: CASSQGRKRTEAFF. The chain joins TRBV4-1 to TRBJ1-1; unclear D gene. The ends were cut back, 1 base at V and 5 bases at J, with 11 bases in the middle. CDR3 length: 14 amino acids. The V gene's germline CDR1 is MGHRA and CDR2 YSYEKL.